These T cell receptor beta chains were read from a single sample in a study of blood T cell repertoires in COVID-19. Sequencing was performed with immunoSEQ multiplex PCR; in TCRdb, only in-frame clones are kept and a portion is missing. There are 310,000 or so clones in the sample; approximately 92% occur only once, and about 1.1% lies in the top ten. Sequenced: PBMCs or T cells enriched from blood (not recorded which). Every receptor here comes from a woman in her 30s who had recovered from COVID-19. Both conserved end residues are trimmed from each CDR3.

V gene	J gene	CDR3 protein
TRBV27	TRBJ1-5	ASSLSRQSNQPQH
TRBV19	TRBJ2-7	ASSIKTSSEQY
TRBV28	TRBJ2-7	ASSLHRGVTYEQY
TRBV7-8	TRBJ2-7	ATETVGAGESYEQY
TRBV30	TRBJ1-5	AWSVGGTGVQPQH
TRBV6-1	TRBJ1-2	ASSEGPDYYGYT
TRBV18	TRBJ1-2	ASSPTGTDLNYGYT
TRBV4-3	TRBJ2-7	ASSQFPGTSYEQY
TRBV24-1	TRBJ2-7	ATSESGPRGFYEQY
TRBV27	TRBJ2-1	ASSLLGDEQF
TRBV7-8	TRBJ2-7	ASSPLGYEQY
TRBV9	TRBJ1-1	ASSVSGNTEAF
TRBV3-1/TRBV3-2	TRBJ2-5	ASSQERVLAEKKETQY
TRBV6-2/TRBV6-3	TRBJ2-6	ASSYGGALGANVLT
TRBV7-2	TRBJ1-5	ASTPDRNQPQH
TRBV5-1	TRBJ2-1	ASSLVDRARSNEQF
TRBV19	TRBJ1-2	ASSRMAGDYGYT
TRBV18	TRBJ1-4	ASSELGQSNEKLF
TRBV5-5	TRBJ1-5	ASSSQVSNQPQH
TRBV7-2	TRBJ2-1	ASSLYAGVVI
TRBV29-1	TRBJ1-1	SVEKETGEAF
TRBV28	TRBJ2-7	ASRHRDKDDEQY
TRBV28	TRBJ1-4	ASSLPTGTVGTEKLF
TRBV18	TRBJ2-2	ASSPPRTGELF
TRBV6-2/TRBV6-3	TRBJ2-1	ASSLGGVTYNEQF
TRBV7-6	TRBJ2-7	ASSLGDGGYEQY